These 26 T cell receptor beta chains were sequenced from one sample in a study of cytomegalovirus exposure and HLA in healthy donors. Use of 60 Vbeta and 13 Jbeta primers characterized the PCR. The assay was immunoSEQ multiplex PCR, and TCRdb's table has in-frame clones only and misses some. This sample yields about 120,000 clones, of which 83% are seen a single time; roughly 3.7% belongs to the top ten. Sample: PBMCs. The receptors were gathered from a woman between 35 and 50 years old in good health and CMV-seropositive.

CDR3: CASSLRRGRGVKQYF. The CDR3 region has the DNA TGTGCCAGCAGTTTACGTCGGGGCAGGGGGGTGAAGCAGTACTTC. The chain couples TRBV28 to TRBJ2-7, with D possibly matching TRBD1 (7 bases). The CDR3 totals 15 residues. CDR1 MDHEN and CDR2 SYDVKM come from the germline V gene. The V and J ends lost 2 bases and 8 bases respectively, with 19 bases between them.

In nucleotides, the CDR3 is TGTGCCACCGACCCGACAGGGGGCGGAACCGGGGAGCTGTTTTTT. Amino acids: CATDPTGGGTGELFF. V usage is TRBV27 and J usage is TRBJ2-2, with 10 nucleotides matching TRBD1. CDR3 length: 15 amino acids. V shed 10 bases and J 5 bases; nucleotides not matched to a gene: 10. CDR1 MNHEY and CDR2 SMNVEV come from the germline V gene (reference sequence).

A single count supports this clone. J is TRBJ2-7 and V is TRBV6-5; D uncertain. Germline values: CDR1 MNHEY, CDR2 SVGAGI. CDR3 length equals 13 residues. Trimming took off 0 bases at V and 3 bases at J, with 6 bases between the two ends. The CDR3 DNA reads TGTGCCAGCAGTTACTCAACGGGCTACGAGCAGTACTTC. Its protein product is CASSYSTGYEQYF.

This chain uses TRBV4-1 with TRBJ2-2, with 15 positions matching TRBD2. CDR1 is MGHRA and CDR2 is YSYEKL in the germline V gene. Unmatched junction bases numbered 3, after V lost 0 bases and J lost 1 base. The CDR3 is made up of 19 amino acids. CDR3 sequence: CASSQEGLAGGQNTGELFF. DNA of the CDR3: TGCGCCAGCAGCCAAGAGGGACTAGCGGGAGGCCAGAACACCGGGGAGCTGTTTTTT.

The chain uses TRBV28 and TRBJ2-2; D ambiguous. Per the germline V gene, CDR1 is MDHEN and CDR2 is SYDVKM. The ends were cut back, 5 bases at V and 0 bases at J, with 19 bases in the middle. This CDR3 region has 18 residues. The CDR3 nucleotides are TGTGCCAGCAGTCCACCCCAGACACTTACAGCGAACACCGGGGAGCTGTTTTTT. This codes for CASSPPQTLTANTGELFF. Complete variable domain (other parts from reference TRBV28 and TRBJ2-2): DVKVTQSSRYLVKRTGEKVFLECVQDMDHENMFWYRQDPGLGLRLIYFSYDVKMKEKGDIPEGYSVSREKKERFSLILESASTNQTSMYLCASSPPQTLTANTGELFFGEGSRLTVL.

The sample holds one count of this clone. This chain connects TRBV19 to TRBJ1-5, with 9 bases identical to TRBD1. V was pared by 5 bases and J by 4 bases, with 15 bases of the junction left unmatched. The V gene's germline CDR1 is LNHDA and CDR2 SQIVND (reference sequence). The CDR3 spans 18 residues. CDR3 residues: CASSFIPGQGRGNQPQHF. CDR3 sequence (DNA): TGTGCCAGTAGTTTCATACCGGGACAGGGAAGGGGGAATCAGCCCCAGCATTTT.

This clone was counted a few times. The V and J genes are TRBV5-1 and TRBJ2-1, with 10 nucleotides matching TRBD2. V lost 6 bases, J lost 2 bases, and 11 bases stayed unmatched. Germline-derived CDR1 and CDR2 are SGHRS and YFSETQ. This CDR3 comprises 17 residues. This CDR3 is CASNPRGLAGAYNEQFF. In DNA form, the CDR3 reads TGCGCCAGCAACCCGAGGGGTCTAGCGGGAGCCTACAATGAGCAGTTCTTC.

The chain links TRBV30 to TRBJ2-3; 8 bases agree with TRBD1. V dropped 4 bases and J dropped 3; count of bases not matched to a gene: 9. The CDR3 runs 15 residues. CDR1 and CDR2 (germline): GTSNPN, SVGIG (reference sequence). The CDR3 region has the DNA TGTGCCTGGACAGGAGGACAGGGCCGAACAGATACGCAGTATTTT. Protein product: CAWTGGQGRTDTQYF.

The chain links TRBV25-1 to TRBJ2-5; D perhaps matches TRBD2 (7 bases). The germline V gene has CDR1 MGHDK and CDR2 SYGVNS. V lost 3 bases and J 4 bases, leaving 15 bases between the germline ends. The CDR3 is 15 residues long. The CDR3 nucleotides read TGTGCCAGCAGTGATATCGGGGGGCTGGGAGAGACCCAGTACTTC. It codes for CASSDIGGLGETQYF.

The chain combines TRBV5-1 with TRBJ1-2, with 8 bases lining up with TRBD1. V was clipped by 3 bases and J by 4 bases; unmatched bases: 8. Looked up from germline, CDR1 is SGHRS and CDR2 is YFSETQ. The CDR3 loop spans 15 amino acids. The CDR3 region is CASSSGQGAGYGYTF. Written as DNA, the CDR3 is TGCGCCAGCAGCTCGGGGCAGGGGGCGGGCTATGGCTACACCTTC.

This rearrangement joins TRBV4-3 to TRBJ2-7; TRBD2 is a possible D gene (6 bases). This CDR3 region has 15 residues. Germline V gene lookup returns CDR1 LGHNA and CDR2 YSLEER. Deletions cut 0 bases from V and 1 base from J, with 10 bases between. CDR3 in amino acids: CASSQDGGSSYEQYF. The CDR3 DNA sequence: TGCGCCAGCAGCCAAGATGGGGGGAGTTCCTACGAGCAGTACTTC.

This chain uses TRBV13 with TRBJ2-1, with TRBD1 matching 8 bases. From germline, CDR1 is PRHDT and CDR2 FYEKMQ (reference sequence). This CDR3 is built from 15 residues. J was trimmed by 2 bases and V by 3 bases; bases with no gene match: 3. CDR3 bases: TGTGCCAGCAGCTTTATGGACAGGGCCTACAATGAGCAGTTCTTC. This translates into CASSFMDRAYNEQFF.

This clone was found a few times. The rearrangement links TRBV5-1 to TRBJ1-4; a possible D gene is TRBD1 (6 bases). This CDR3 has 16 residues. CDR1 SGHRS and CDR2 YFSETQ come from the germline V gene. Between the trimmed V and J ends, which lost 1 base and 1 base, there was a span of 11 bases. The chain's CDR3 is CASSLRGAQTNEKLFF. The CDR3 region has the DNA TGCGCCAGCAGCTTGCGGGGGGCGCAAACTAATGAAAAACTGTTTTTT.

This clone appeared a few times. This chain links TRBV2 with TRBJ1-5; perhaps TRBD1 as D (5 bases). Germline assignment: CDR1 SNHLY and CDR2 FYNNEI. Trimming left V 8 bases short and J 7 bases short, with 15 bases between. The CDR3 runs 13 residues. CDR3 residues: CASARGAQQPQHF. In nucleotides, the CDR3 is TGTGCCAGCGCTCGCGGGGCCCAACAGCCCCAGCATTTT.

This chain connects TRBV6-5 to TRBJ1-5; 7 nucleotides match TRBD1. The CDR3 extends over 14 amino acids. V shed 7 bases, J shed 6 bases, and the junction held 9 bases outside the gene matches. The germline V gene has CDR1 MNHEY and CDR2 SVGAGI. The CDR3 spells CASKRTGGFQPQHF. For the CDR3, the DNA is TGTGCCAGCAAAAGGACAGGAGGGTTTCAGCCCCAGCATTTT.

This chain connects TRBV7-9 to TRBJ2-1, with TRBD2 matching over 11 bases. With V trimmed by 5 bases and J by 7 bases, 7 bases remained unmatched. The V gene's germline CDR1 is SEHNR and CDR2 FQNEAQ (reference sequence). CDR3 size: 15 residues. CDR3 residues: CASSPIAGGPNEQFF. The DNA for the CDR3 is TGTGCCAGCAGCCCAATAGCGGGAGGGCCGAATGAGCAGTTCTTC.

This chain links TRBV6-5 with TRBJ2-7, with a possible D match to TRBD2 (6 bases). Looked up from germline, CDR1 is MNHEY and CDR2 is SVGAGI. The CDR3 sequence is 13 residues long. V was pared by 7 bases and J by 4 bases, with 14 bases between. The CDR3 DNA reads TGTGCCAGCACCGGGACCGGAGGGTACGAGCAGTACTTC. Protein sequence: CASTGTGGYEQYF.

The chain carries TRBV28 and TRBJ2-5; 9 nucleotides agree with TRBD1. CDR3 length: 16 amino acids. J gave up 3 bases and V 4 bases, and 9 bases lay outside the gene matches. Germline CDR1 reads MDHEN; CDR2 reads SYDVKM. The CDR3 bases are TGTGCCAGCAGTTCCCACCGGGACAGGGTAAAAGAGACCCAGTACTTC. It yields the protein CASSSHRDRVKETQYF.

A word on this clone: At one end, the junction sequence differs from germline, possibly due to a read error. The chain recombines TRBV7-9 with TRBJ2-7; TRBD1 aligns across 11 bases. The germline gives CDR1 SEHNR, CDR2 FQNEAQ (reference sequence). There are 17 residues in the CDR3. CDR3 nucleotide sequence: TGTTCCAGCAGCTTAGGAAATCGGGGACAGGGGGTCTACGAGCAGTACTTC. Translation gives CSSSLGNRGQGVYEQYF.

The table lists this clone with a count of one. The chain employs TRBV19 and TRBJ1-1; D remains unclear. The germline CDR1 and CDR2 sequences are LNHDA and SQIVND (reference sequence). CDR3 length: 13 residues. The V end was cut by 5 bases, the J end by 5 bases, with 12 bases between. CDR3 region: CASSLVGGTEAFF. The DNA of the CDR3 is TGTGCCAGTAGTCTGGTGGGCGGGACTGAAGCTTTCTTT.

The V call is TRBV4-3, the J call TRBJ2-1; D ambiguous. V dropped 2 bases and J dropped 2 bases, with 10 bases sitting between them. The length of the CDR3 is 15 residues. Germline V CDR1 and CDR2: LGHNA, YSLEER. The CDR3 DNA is TGCGCCAGCAGCCAATCCGGGTCCACCTACAATGAGCAGTTCTTC. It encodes CASSQSGSTYNEQFF.

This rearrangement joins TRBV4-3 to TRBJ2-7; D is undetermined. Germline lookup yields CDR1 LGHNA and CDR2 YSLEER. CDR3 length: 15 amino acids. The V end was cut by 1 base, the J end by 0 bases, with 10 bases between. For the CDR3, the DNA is TGCGCCAGCAGCCAAGCTGTGGCCAGCTCCTACGAGCAGTACTTC. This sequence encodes CASSQAVASSYEQYF.

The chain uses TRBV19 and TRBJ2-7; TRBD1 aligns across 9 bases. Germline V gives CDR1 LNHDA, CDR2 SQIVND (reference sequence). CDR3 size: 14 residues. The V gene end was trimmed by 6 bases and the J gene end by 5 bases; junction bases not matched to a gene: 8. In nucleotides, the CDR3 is TGTGCCAGTAGCAGGGACAGGGAACGCCACGAGCAGTACTTC. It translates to CASSRDRERHEQYF.

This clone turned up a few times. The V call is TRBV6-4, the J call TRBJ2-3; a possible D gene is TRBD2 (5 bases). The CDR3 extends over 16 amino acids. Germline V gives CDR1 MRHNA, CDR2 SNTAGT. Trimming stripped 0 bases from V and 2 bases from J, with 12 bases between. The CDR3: CASSDSTSGDTDTQYF. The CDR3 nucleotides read TGTGCCAGCAGTGACTCGACCAGCGGAGACACAGATACGCAGTATTTT.

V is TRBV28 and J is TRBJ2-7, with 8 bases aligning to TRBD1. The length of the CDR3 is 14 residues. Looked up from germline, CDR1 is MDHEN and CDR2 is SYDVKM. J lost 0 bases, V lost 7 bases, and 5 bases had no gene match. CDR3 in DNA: TGTGCCAGCACCGGACAGGGAAGCTCCTACGAGCAGTACTTC. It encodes CASTGQGSSYEQYF.

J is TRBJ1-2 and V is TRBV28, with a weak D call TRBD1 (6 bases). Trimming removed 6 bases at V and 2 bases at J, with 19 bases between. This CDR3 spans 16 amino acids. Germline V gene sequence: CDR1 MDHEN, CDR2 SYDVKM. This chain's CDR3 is CASRFAGGGRNYGYTF. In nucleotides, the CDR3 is TGTGCCAGCAGGTTTGCGGGGGGGGGCAGAAACTATGGCTACACCTTC.